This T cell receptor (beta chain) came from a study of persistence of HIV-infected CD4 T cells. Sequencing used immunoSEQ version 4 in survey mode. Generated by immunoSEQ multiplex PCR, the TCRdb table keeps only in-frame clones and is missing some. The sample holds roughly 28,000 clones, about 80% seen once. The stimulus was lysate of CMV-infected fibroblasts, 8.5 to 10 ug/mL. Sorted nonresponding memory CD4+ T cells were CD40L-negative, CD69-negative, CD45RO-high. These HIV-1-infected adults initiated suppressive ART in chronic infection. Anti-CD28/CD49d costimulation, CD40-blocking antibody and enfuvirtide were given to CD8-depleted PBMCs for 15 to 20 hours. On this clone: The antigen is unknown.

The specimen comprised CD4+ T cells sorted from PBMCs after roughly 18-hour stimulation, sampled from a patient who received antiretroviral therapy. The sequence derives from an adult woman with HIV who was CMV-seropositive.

CDR3 DNA: TGTGCCAGCAGCTTAGGGGGACAGGGGGCTTACGAGCAGTACGTC. It encodes CASSLGGQGAYEQYV. V and J are TRBV7-2 and TRBJ2-7, with 12 bases lining up with TRBD1. V gave up 1 base and J gave up 4 bases; unmatched junction bases: 2. CDR3 length: 15 residues. Germline CDR1 is SGHTA and CDR2 is FQGNSA.